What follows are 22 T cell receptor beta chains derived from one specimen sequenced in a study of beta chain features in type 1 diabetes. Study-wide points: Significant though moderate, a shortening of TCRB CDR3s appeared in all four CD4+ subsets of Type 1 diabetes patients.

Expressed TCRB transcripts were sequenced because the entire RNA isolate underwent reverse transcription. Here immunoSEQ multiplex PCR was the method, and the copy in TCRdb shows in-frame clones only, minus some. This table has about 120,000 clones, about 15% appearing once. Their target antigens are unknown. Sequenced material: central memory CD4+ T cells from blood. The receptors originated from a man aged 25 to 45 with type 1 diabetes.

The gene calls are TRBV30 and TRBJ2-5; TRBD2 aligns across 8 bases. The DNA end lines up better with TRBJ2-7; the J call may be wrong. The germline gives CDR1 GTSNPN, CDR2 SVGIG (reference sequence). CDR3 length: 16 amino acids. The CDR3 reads CAWSRLRRGDSYEQYF. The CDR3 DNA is TGTGCCTGGAGTCGACTGAGGCGGGGGGACTCCTACGAGCAGTACTTC.

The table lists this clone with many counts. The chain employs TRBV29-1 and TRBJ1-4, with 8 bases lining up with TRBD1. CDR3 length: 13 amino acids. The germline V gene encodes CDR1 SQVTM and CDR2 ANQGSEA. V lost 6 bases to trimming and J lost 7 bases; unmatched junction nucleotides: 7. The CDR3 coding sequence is TGCAGCGTGTCGACAGGGGAAGCTGAAAAACTGTTTTTT. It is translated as CSVSTGEAEKLFF.

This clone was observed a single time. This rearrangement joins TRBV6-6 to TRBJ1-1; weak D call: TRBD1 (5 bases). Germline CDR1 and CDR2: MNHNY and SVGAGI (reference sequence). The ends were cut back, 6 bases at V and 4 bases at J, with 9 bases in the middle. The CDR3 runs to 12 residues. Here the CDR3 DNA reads TGTGCCAGCAGCAGGGCTATCACTGAAGCTTTCTTT. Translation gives CASSRAITEAFF.

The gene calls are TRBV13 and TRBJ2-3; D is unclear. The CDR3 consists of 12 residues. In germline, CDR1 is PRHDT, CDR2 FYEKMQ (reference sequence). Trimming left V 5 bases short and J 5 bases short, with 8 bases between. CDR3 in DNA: TGTGCCAGCAGCCAAAATCGAGATACGCAGTATTTT. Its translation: CASSQNRDTQYF.

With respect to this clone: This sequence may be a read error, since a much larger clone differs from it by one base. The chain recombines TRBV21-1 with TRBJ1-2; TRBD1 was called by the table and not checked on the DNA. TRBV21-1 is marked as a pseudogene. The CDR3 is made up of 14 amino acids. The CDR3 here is CASSSTRGIDGYTF. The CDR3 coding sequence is TGTGCCAGCAGCAGTACTAGGGGGATAGATGGCTACACCTTC.

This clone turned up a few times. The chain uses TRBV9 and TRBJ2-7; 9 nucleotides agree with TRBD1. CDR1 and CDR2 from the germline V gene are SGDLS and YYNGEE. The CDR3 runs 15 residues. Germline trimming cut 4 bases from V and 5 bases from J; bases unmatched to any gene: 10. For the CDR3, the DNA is TGTGCCAGCAGCTTAGAAGGGACAGGGAGTAACGAGCAGTACTTC. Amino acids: CASSLEGTGSNEQYF.

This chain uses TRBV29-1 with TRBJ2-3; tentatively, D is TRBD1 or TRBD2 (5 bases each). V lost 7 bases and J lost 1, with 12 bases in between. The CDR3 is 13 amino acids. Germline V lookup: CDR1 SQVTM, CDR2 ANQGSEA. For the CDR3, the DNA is TGCAGCGCCGAGGGGCAAGGCACAGATACGCAGTATTTT. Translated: CSAEGQGTDTQYF.

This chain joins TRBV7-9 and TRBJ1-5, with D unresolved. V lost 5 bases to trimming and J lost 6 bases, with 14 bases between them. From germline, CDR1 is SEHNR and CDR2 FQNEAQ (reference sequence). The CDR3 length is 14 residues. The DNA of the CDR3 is TGTGCCAGCAGCCTGTTTCCGGAGGTTCAGCCCCAGCATTTT. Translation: CASSLFPEVQPQHF.

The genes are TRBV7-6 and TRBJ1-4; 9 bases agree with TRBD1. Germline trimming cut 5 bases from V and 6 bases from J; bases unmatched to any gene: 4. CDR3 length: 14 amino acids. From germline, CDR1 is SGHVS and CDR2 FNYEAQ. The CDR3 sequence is CASSQDRGDEKLFF. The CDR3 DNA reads TGTGCCAGCAGCCAGGACAGGGGTGATGAAAAACTGTTTTTT.

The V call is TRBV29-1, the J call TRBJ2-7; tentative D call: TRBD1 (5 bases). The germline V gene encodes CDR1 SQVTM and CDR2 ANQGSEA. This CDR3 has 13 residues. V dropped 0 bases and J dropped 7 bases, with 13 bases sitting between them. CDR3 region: CSVEDRAGHEQYF. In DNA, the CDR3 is TGCAGCGTTGAAGATAGGGCAGGGCATGAGCAGTACTTC.

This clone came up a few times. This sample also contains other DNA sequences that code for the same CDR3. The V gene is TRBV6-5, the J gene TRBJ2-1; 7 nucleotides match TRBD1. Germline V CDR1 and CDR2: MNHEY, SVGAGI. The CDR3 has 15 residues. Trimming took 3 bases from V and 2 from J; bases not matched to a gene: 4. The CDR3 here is CASSYDRDPYNEQFF. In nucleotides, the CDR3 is TGTGCCAGCAGTTATGACAGGGATCCCTACAATGAGCAGTTCTTC.

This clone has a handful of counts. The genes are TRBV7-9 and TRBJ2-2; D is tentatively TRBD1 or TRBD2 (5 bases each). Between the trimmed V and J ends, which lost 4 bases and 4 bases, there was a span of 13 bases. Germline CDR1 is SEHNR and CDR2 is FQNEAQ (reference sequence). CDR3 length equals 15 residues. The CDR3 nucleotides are TGTGCCAGCAGCTCCCTGGGGGTCATCACCGGGGAGCTGTTTTTT. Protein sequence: CASSSLGVITGELFF.

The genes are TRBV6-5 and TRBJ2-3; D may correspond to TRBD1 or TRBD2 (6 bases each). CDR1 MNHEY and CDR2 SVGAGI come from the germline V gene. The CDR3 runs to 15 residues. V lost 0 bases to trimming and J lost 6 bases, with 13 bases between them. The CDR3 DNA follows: TGTGCCAGCAGTTACTCTAGGGGGGAGTTGGATACGCAGTATTTT. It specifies CASSYSRGELDTQYF.

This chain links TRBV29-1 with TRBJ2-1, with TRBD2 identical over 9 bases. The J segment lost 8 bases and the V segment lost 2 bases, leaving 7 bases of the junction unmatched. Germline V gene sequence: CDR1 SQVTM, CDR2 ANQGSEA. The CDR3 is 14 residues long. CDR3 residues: CSVEWPAGGDEQFF. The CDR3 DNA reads TGCAGCGTTGAATGGCCAGCGGGGGGAGATGAGCAGTTCTTC.

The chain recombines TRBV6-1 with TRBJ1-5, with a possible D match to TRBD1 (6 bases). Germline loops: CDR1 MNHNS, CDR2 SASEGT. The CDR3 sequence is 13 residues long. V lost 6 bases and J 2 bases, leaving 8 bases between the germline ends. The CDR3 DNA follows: TGTGCCAGCAGGGACAGCCGCAATCAGCCCCAGCATTTT. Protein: CASRDSRNQPQHF.

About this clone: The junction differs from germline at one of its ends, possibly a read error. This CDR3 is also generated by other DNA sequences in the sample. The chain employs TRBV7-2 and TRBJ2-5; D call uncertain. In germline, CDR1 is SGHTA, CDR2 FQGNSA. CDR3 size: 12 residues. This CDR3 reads CASSFGQETQYF. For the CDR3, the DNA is TGTGCCAGTAGCTTCGGTCAAGAGACCCAGTACTTC.

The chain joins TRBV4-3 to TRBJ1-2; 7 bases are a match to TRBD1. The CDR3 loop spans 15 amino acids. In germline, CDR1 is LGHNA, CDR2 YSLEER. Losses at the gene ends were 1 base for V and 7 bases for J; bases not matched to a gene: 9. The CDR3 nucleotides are TGCGCCAGCAGCCAAGGTTATATAGGGGGCAGTGGCTACACCTTC. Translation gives CASSQGYIGGSGYTF.

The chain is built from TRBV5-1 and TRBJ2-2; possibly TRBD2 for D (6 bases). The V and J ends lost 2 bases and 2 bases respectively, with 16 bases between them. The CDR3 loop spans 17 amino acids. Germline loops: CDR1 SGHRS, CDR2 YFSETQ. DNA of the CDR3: TGCGCCAGCAGCTTTGGTACGACTAGACGTAACACCGGGGAGCTGTTTTTT. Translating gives CASSFGTTRRNTGELFF. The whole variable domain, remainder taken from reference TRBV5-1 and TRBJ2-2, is KAGVTQTPRYLIKTRGQQVTLSCSPISGHRSVSWYQQTPGQGLQFLFEYFSETQRNKGNFPGRFSGRQFSNSRSEMNVSTLELGDSALYLCASSFGTTRRNTGELFFGEGSRLTVL.

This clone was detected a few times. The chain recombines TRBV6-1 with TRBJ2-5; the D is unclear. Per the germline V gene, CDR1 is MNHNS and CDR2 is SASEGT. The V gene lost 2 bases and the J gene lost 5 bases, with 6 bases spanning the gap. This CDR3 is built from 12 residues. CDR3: CASSEYKETQYF. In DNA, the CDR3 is TGTGCCAGCAGTGAATATAAGGAGACCCAGTACTTC.

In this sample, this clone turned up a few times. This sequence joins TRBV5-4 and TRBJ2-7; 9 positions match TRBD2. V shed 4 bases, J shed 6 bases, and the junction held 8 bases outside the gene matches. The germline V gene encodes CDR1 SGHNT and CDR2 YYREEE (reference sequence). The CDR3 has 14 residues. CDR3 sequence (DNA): TGTGCCAGCAGCACTCCTAGCGGGGTGCGCGAGCAGTACTTC. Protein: CASSTPSGVREQYF.

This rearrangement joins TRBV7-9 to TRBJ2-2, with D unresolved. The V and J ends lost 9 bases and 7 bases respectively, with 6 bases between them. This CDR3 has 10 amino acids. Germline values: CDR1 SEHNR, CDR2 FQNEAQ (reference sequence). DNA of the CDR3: TGTGCCAGTAGACGCGGGGAGCTGTTTTTT. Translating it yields CASRRGELFF.

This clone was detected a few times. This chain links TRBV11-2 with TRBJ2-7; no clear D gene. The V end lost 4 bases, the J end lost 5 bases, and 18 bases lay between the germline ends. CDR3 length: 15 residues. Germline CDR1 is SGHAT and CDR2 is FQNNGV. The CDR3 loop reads CASSSLRRLANEQYF. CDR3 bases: TGTGCCAGCAGCTCACTGCGTAGATTGGCCAACGAGCAGTACTTC. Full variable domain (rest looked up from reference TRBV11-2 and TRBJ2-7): EAGVAQSPRYKIIEKRQSVAFWCNPISGHATLYWYQQILGQGPKLLIQFQNNGVVDDSQLPKDRFSAERLKGVDSTLKIQPAKLEDSAVYLCASSSLRRLANEQYFGPGTRLTVT.